A single T cell receptor beta chain is shown here with its context. Its specific antigen is unknown. One end of the junction varies from germline; a read error may be responsible. The data originate from a study of cytomegalovirus exposure and HLA in healthy donors (dated by TCRdb to about 2017). With respect to the entire study: According to a later analysis, the approximately 120 validation repertoires were produced on the same platform as the 666 repertoires of the first cohort. The study aimed to test whether signatures of past pathogen exposure could be identified by cataloging public T cell receptors. In addition to the first cohort of 650 to 750 subjects, a separate validation cohort of approximately 130 different subjects was used. To predict cytomegalovirus infection status, the study combined high-throughput TCR immunosequencing, statistical association of individual TCRs with disease status, and machine learning.

Donors formed part of the validation cohort, which comprised some 120 subjects and was distinct from the first cohort of 666 subjects. General conclusions and limits of the study: The authors suggested that the approach could potentially be extended to other disease states and immunological phenotypes. A few of the identified cytomegalovirus-associated TCR beta chains were confirmed in vitro to be specific for cytomegalovirus antigens. The classifier was reported to diagnose cytomegalovirus status with high specificity and sensitivity in both the original cohort and the validation cohort. In a later analysis, TCRs clustered in the first cohort were found to also tend to co-occur in the roughly 130 validation repertoires, with 90% to 95% of cluster scores above 0. In the study, some 160 TCR beta chains were listed as associated with cytomegalovirus. Most TCR sequences were seen in very few donors, while some public TCRs were found in many individuals. The validation cohort had no HLA typing available for a later analysis, so co-occurrence within that cohort was assessed over all 120 or so repertoires.

Library creation used the immunoSEQ multiplex PCR assay. Concerning the study's data processing: A statistical classification framework was developed to diagnose cytomegalovirus status using the catalog of TCR beta chain sequences. TCRdb provides this immuneACCESS table in a form limited to in-frame rearrangements. Some clones are lacking; in checked studies, under half of them reflect an unresolved V gene, and why the rest are absent is not known. V, J and clone size derive from that table, while D and trimming were established from the DNA sequence. This sample comprises 120,000 to 150,000 clones, roughly 90% of them detected only once. Less than 5.5% of the sample is held by the ten biggest clonotypes. The CDR3 measures 15 amino acids from cysteine to phenylalanine. The CDR3 DNA has 45 bases and is translated from base 1. CDR1 and CDR2 (MGHDK, SYGVNS) derive from the germline V gene.

The receptor's source is a man aged 18 to 29 in good health and CMV-seropositive. The sequence joins TRBV25-1 to TRBJ2-7, with 9 central nucleotides matching TRBD1. The sample taken for sequencing was PBMCs. The CDR3 is CASSRTGDNSNEQYF. The DNA reads TGTGCCAGCAGCCGGACAGGGGACAACTCCAACGAGCAGTACTTC.